These 26 T cell receptor beta chains share one sample of origin, sequenced in a study of early T cells in non-severe SARS-CoV-2 infection. TCRdb fed the 5' RACE reads into MiXCR, producing one record per CDR3 protein. This sample has about 84,000 distinct CDR3 sequences, with 9% to 14% found just once. The sequenced sample consisted of whole blood. Source of these receptors: an adult who was a healthcare worker with PCR-confirmed SARS-CoV-2 infection or an uninfected control (not recorded which).

This clonotype was seen a few times. V usage is TRBV7-9 and J usage is TRBJ2-3; 7 bases match TRBD1. Per the germline V gene, CDR1 is SEHNR and CDR2 is FQNEAQ (reference sequence). CDR3 length equals 14 residues. V dropped 6 bases and J dropped 2; count of bases not matched to a gene: 5. The CDR3 is CASSSTGITDTQYF. The CDR3 region has the DNA TGTGCCAGCAGTTCGACAGGGATCACAGATACGCAGTATTTT. Complete variable domain (other parts from reference TRBV7-9 and TRBJ2-3): DTGVSQNPRHKITKRGQNVTFRCDPISEHNRLYWYRQTLGQGPEFLTYFQNEAQLEKSRLLSDRFSAERPKGSFSTLEIQRTEQGDSAMYLCASSSTGITDTQYFGPGTRLTVL.

This clonotype was counted many times. The V and J genes are TRBV5-6 and TRBJ2-3; 8 nucleotides line up with TRBD1. The CDR3 covers 15 residues. J gave up 5 bases and V 0 bases, and 5 bases lay outside the gene matches. In germline, CDR1 is SGHDT, CDR2 YYEEEE. Here the CDR3 reads CASSLGTGRGDTQYF. The CDR3 nucleotides are TGTGCCAGCAGCTTGGGGACAGGGCGAGGAGATACGCAGTATTTT.

This clonotype showed up just a few times. The chain combines TRBV29-1 with TRBJ2-7; 10 bases align to TRBD2. Germline trimming cut 4 bases from V and 5 bases from J; bases unmatched to any gene: 5. The CDR3 has 13 residues. Germline assignment: CDR1 SQVTM and CDR2 ANQGSEA. CDR3 nucleotides: TGCAGCGTTGGGACTAGCGGTTTCCACGAGCAGTACTTC. It specifies CSVGTSGFHEQYF.

The gene calls are TRBV29-1 and TRBJ2-5; TRBD2 matches 15 bases. The trim removed 4 bases at V and 5 bases at J, leaving 8 bases unmatched. Germline CDR1 and CDR2: SQVTM and ANQGSEA. There are 16 residues in the CDR3. The CDR3 DNA follows: TGCAGCGTTGTTCCGGGACTAGCGGGAGGCCCGGAGACCCAGTACTTC. This encodes CSVVPGLAGGPETQYF.

This clonotype was observed at least ten times. The chain recombines TRBV5-1 with TRBJ2-4; D is undetermined. V lost 1 base, J lost 1 base, and 6 bases lay in between. Germline V CDR1 and CDR2: SGHRS, YFSETQ. The CDR3 spans 14 residues. CDR3 loop: CASSLLDAKNIQYF. The CDR3, as DNA: TGCGCCAGCAGCTTGCTAGACGCCAAAAACATTCAGTACTTC.

This clonotype was detected many times. V usage is TRBV19 and J usage is TRBJ2-6; D gene ambiguous. CDR3 length equals 14 residues. V lost 9 bases, J lost 0 bases, and 9 bases lay in between. Looked up from germline, CDR1 is LNHDA and CDR2 is SQIVND (reference sequence). As DNA, the CDR3 is TGTGCCAGCCGGCAGAGCTCTGGGGCCAACGTCCTGACTTTC. Its translation: CASRQSSGANVLTF.

The sample holds a few counts of this clonotype. This chain uses TRBV7-2 with TRBJ2-5; D is possibly TRBD1 or TRBD2 (5 bases each). Germline V lookup: CDR1 SGHTA, CDR2 FQGNSA. The CDR3 is 14 residues long. Trimming took off 5 bases at V and 5 bases at J, with 15 bases between the two ends. In DNA form, the CDR3 reads TGTGCCAGCAGCCCGGGGACCGACTGGGAGACCCAGTACTTC. This gives the protein CASSPGTDWETQYF.

The chain couples TRBV6-5 to TRBJ2-7; D is unresolved. Trimming left V 2 bases short and J 2 bases short, with 10 bases between. Per the germline V gene, CDR1 is MNHEY and CDR2 is SVGAGI. CDR3 length: 14 residues. The CDR3 bases are TGTGCCAGCAGTTACCGACCGCCCCCCTACGAGCAGTACTTC. Its translation is CASSYRPPPYEQYF.

The V gene is TRBV7-9, the J gene TRBJ1-3; weak D call: TRBD1 (5 bases). Germline CDR1 reads SEHNR; CDR2 reads FQNEAQ (reference sequence). Trimming shortened V by 8 bases and J by 1 base, and 9 bases separated the two germline ends. The CDR3 consists of 13 residues. CDR3 in DNA: TGTGCCAGCGGGGACTTGTCTGGAAACACCATATATTTT. It yields the protein CASGDLSGNTIYF. Supplemented by reference TRBV7-9 and TRBJ1-3, the full variable domain reads DTGVSQNPRHKITKRGQNVTFRCDPISEHNRLYWYRQTLGQGPEFLTYFQNEAQLEKSRLLSDRFSAERPKGSFSTLEIQRTEQGDSAMYLCASGDLSGNTIYFGEGSWLTVV.

The table lists this clonotype with many counts. The chain is built from TRBV7-3 and TRBJ1-2; D gene unclear. The V end lost 2 bases, the J end lost 10 bases, and 14 bases lay between the germline ends. Germline CDR1 and CDR2: SGHTA and FQGTGA. The CDR3 runs 13 residues. Written as DNA, the CDR3 is TGTGCCAGCAGCTTATATCGGGAAGTGGACTACACCTTC. It is translated as CASSLYREVDYTF.

This clonotype was detected ten times or more. The chain has TRBV14 and TRBJ1-1; the D is unclear. V was trimmed by 1 base and J by 3 bases, leaving 12 bases between them. Germline CDR1 and CDR2: SGHDN and FVKESK. The CDR3 covers 15 residues. The CDR3 bases are TGTGCCAGCAGCCAAGGGATCAGGTTCGACACTGAAGCTTTCTTT. Translated: CASSQGIRFDTEAFF.

CDR3: CASSRAGNYEQYF. The CDR3 bases are TGTGCCAGCAGCCGGGCAGGCAACTACGAGCAGTACTTC. This chain links TRBV3-1 with TRBJ2-7; D call uncertain. CDR3 length: 13 residues. CDR1 is LGHDT, CDR2 YNNKEL, per germline (reference sequence). V lost 4 bases and J lost 3, with 10 bases in between.

In its sample, this clonotype was seen a few times. The J gene is TRBJ2-2, the V gene TRBV27; D may be TRBD2 (5 bases). The germline V and J ends were trimmed by 6 bases and 1 base, with 6 bases remaining between them. Germline V CDR1 and CDR2: MNHEY, SMNVEV (reference sequence). This CDR3 has 13 residues. The CDR3 loop reads CASSGLNTGELFF. As DNA, the CDR3 is TGTGCCAGCAGCGGACTGAACACCGGGGAGCTGTTTTTT.

This clonotype has at least ten counts. This rearrangement joins TRBV29-1 to TRBJ1-2; no definite D call. The CDR3 extends over 13 amino acids. V was pared by 1 base and J by 5 bases, with 11 bases between. The germline CDR1 and CDR2 sequences are SQVTM and ANQGSEA. The CDR3 sequence is CSVEVPGSYGYTF. The CDR3 DNA reads as TGCAGCGTTGAAGTCCCGGGCTCTTATGGCTACACCTTC.

This clonotype appeared a few times. This rearrangement joins TRBV5-5 to TRBJ2-7; D not certain. The CDR3 is 15 residues long. Trimming stripped 2 bases from V and 0 bases from J, with 12 bases between. The V gene's germline CDR1 is SGHKS and CDR2 YYEKEE (reference sequence). As DNA, the CDR3 is TGTGCCAGCAGCTTTGGACCGAGGAGCTCCTACGAGCAGTACTTC. Its protein product is CASSFGPRSSYEQYF.

In this sample, this clonotype turned up a few times. The rearrangement uses TRBV12-3 or TRBV12-4 and TRBJ1-4; D is undetermined. V was clipped by 3 bases and J by 11 bases, with 10 bases between them. This CDR3 has 12 amino acids. DNA of the CDR3: TGTGCCAGCAGTTTGGGTTCGGGGAAACTGTTTTTT. Protein sequence: CASSLGSGKLFF.

This clonotype appeared a few times. The J gene is TRBJ2-2, the V gene TRBV18, with D possibly being TRBD2 (5 bases). Trimming took 1 base from V and 11 from J, leaving 8 bases between them. There are 12 residues in the CDR3. In germline, CDR1 is KGHSH, CDR2 LQKENI. CDR3 DNA sequence: TGTGCCAGCTCACCACAGAGGGAAGAGCTGTTTTTT. Protein product: CASSPQREELFF. The variable domain in full, completed from reference TRBV18 and TRBJ2-2, reads NAGVMQNPRHLVRRRGQEARLRCSPMKGHSHVYWYRQLPEEGLKFMVYLQKENIIDESGMPKERFSAEFPKEGPSILRIQQVVRGDSAAYFCASSPQREELFFGEGSRLTVL.

This clonotype came up many times. The chain recombines TRBV7-6 with TRBJ2-7; 9 bases are a match to TRBD1. Germline CDR1 SGHVS, CDR2 FNYEAQ. CDR3 length equals 16 residues. The J segment lost 2 bases and the V segment lost 5 bases, leaving 10 bases of the junction unmatched. The CDR3 DNA follows: TGTGCCAGCAGCCCTTTGTGGGGACAGGGCACCTACGAGCAGTACTTC. Amino acids: CASSPLWGQGTYEQYF.

CDR3 DNA sequence: TGCAGCGTTGACAGGGATAACACCGGGGAGCTGTTTTTT. It is translated as CSVDRDNTGELFF. V usage is TRBV29-1 and J usage is TRBJ2-2, with D perhaps matching TRBD1 (5 bases). CDR1 and CDR2 (germline): SQVTM, ANQGSEA. V dropped 3 bases and J dropped 2 bases, with 7 bases sitting between them. The CDR3 spans 13 residues.

This clonotype was found many times. The genes are TRBV9 and TRBJ2-4; tentatively, D is TRBD1 (6 bases). Trimming left V 3 bases short and J 1 base short, with 14 bases between. Looked up from germline, CDR1 is SGDLS and CDR2 is YYNGEE. The CDR3 contains 16 residues. The CDR3 DNA sequence: TGTGCCAGCAGCGCGAGGGGGTTTGGTGCCAAAAACATTCAGTACTTC. Protein: CASSARGFGAKNIQYF.

This clonotype was seen at least ten times. The rearrangement links TRBV7-3 to TRBJ1-1; D call uncertain. V was trimmed by 2 bases and J by 5 bases, leaving 12 bases between them. Per germline, CDR1 SGHTA and CDR2 FQGTGA. CDR3 size: 14 residues. CDR3 in amino acids: CASSLGRVGTEAFF. DNA of the CDR3: TGTGCCAGCAGCTTAGGAAGGGTCGGGACTGAAGCTTTCTTT.

This clonotype was counted many times. The chain carries TRBV12-3 or TRBV12-4 and TRBJ1-1; D ambiguous. V was shortened by 5 bases and J by 3 bases, with 10 bases between the two germline ends. There are 13 residues in the CDR3. CDR3 nucleotides: TGTGCCAGCAGTCCCGCCAGGTACACTGAAGCTTTCTTT. Translated: CASSPARYTEAFF.

This clonotype was seen repeatedly, ten times or more. The J gene is TRBJ2-7, the V gene TRBV6-6; TRBD1 might be the D (6 bases). V shed 2 bases and J shed 2 bases, with 10 bases lying between them. The CDR3 has 14 residues. The germline V gene encodes CDR1 MNHNY and CDR2 SVGAGI (reference sequence). This chain's CDR3 is CASSYGRGTYEQYF. The DNA of the CDR3 is TGTGCCAGCAGTTACGGCAGGGGAACCTACGAGCAGTACTTC.

This chain uses TRBV14 with TRBJ1-2; TRBD1 is a possible D gene (6 bases). In germline, CDR1 is SGHDN, CDR2 FVKESK. This CDR3 is 15 amino acids long. Between the trimmed V and J ends, which lost 4 bases and 5 bases, there was a span of 17 bases. The chain's CDR3 is CASSPPREDRYGYTF. The CDR3 region has the DNA TGTGCCAGCAGCCCACCAAGGGAGGACAGATATGGCTACACCTTC.

This clonotype has at least ten counts. The chain has TRBV10-3 and TRBJ2-7; no reliable D call. The V gene lost 7 bases and the J gene lost 0 bases, with 10 bases spanning the gap. Germline CDR1 and CDR2: ENHRY and SYGVKD. The CDR3 length is 13 residues. The CDR3 DNA reads as TGTGCCATCACTGGTGGGGTCTCCTACGAGCAGTACTTC. The encoded protein is CAITGGVSYEQYF.

This clonotype came up many times. The chain combines TRBV20-1 with TRBJ1-5; 7 nucleotides agree with TRBD1. The trim removed 2 bases at V and 0 bases at J, leaving 10 bases unmatched. Per the germline V gene, CDR1 is DFQATT and CDR2 is SNEGSKA (reference sequence). This CDR3 has 17 residues. The CDR3 spells CSARPYRGTNSNQPQHF. The CDR3 nucleotides read TGCAGTGCTAGACCCTACAGGGGTACTAATAGCAATCAGCCCCAGCATTTT.